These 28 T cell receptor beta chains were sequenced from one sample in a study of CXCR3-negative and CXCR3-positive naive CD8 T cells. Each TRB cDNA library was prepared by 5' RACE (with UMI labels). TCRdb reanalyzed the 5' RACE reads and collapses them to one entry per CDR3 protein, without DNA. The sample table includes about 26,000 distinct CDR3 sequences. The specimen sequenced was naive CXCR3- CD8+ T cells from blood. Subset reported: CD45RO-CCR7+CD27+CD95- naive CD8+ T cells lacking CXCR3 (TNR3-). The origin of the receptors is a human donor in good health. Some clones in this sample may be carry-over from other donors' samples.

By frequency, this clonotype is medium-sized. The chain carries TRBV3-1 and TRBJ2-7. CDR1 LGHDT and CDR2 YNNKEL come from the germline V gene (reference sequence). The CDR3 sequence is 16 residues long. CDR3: CASSQDAASLTYEQYF.

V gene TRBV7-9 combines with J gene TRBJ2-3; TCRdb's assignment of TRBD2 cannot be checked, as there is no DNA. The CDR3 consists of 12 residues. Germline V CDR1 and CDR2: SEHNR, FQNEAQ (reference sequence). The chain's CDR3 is CAQQGLTDTQYF.

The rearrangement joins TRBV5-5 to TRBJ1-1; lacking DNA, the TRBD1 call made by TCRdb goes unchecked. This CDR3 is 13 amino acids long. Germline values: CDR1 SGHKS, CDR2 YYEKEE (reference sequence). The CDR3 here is CARRQGVEDEAFF.

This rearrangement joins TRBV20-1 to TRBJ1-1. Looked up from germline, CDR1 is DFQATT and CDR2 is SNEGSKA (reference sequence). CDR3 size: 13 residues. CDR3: CSASSGGATEAFF.

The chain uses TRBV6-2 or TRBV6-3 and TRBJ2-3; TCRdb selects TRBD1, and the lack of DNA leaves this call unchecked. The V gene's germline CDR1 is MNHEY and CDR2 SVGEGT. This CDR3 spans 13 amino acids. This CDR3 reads CASSSPWEDTQYF.

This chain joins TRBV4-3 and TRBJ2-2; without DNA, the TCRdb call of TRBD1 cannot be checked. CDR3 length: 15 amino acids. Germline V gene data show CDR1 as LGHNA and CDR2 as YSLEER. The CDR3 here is CASSPRTLNTGELFF.

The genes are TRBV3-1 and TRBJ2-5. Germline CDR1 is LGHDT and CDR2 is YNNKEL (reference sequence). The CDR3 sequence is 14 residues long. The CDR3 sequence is CASSQGLGQETQYF.

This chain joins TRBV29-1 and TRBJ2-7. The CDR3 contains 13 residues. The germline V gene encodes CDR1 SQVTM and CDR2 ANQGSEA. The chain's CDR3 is CSVEQGATYEQYF.

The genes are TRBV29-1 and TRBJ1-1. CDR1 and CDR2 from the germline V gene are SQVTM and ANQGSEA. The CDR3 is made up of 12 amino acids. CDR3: CSVEHDWSEAFF.

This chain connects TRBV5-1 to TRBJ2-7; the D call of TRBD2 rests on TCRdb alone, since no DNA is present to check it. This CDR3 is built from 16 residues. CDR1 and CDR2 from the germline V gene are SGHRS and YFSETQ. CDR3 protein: CASSAKGPTSVYEQYF.

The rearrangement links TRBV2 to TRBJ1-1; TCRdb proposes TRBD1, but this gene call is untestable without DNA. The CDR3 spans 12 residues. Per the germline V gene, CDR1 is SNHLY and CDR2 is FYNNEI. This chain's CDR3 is CASTYRVDEAFF.

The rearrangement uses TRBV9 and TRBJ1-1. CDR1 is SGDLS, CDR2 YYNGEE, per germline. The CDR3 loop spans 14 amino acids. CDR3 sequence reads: CASSVGRLNTEAFF.

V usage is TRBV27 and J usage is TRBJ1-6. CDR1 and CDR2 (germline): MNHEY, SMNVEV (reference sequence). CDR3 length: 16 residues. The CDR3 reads CASSLSGGSYNSPLHF.

The CDR3 is CASSSGTGGRGYTF. The chain joins TRBV28 to TRBJ1-2; the D call from TCRdb, TRBD1, cannot be confirmed without DNA. Germline CDR1 MDHEN, CDR2 SYDVKM. The CDR3 contains 14 residues.

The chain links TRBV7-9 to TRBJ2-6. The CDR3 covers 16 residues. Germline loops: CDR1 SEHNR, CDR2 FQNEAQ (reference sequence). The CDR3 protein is CASSLADVAGANVLTF.

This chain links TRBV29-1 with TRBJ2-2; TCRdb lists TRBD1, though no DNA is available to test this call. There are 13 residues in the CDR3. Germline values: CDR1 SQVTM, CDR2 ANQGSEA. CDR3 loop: CSVGTSNTGELFF.

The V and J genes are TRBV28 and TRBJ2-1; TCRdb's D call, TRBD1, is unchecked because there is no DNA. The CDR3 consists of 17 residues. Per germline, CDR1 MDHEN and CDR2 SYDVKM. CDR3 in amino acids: CASSPGQGVFSYNEQFF.

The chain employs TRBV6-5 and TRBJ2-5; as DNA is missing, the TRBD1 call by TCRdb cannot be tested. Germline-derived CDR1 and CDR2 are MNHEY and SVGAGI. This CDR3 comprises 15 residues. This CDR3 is CASSYTGTAQETQYF.

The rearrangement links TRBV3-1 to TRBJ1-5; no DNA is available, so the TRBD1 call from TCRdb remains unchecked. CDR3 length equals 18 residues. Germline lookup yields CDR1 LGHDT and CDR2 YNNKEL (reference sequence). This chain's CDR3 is CASSQLYHRGHSNQPQHF.

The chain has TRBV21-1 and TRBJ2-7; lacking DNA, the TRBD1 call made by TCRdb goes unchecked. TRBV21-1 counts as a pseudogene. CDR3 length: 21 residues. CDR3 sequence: CASSKGPLGPQVLKNSYEQYF.

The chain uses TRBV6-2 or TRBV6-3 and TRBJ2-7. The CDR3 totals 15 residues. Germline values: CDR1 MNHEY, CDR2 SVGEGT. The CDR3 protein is CASSQGFRDTYEQYF.

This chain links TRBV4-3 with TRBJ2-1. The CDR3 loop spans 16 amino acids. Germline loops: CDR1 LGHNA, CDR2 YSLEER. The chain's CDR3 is CASSQEWGSGGNEQFF.

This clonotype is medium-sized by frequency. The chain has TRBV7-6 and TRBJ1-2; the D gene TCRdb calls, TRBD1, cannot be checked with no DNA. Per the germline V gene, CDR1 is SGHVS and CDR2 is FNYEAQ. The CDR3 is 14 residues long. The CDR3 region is CASSLETGGWGYTF.

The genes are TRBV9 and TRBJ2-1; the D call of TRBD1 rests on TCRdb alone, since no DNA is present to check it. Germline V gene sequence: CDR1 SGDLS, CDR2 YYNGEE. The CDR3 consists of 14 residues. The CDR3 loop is CASSSRQVYNEQFF.

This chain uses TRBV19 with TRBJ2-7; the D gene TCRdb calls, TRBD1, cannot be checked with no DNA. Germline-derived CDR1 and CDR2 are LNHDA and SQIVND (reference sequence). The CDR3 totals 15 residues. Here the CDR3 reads CASSIKDRGWNEQYF.

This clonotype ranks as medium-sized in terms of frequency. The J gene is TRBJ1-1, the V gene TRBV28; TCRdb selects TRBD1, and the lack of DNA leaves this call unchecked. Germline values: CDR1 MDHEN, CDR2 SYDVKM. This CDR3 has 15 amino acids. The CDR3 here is CASNWDRELNTEAFF.

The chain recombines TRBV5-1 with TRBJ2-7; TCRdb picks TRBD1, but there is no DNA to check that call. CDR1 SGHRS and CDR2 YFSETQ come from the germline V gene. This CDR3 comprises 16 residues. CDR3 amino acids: CASSFPHGARGHEQYF. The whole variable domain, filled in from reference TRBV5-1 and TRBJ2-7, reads KAGVTQTPRYLIKTRGQQVTLSCSPISGHRSVSWYQQTPGQGLQFLFEYFSETQRNKGNFPGRFSGRQFSNSRSEMNVSTLELGDSALYLCASSFPHGARGHEQYFGPGTRLTVT.

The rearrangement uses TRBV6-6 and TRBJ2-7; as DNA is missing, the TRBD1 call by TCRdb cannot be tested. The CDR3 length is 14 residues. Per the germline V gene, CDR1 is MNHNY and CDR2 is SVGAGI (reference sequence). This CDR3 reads CASSYQAGGHEQYF.